Below, 31 T cell receptor beta chains from the same sample are listed, as sequenced in a study of cytomegalovirus exposure and HLA in healthy donors (dated by TCRdb to 2016 to 2017). Receptor libraries were prepared by the immunoSEQ multiplex PCR assay. The immuneACCESS repertoire file appears here via TCRdb, limited to in-frame rearrangements. These files lack a portion of the clones; in checked studies, under half of the deficit traces to unresolved V genes, and the cause of the others is not known. In this sample the table shows some 63,000 clones, 70% to 90% of which occur a single time. The leading ten clones occupy 0.95% to 1.5% of the sample. Sequencing was done on a sample of PBMCs. The receptors come from a woman in her late teens or twenties in good health and CMV-seronegative.

The J gene is TRBJ2-7, the V gene TRBV5-4, with TRBD2 matching over 10 bases. Per germline, CDR1 SGHNT and CDR2 YYREEE (reference sequence). Losses at the gene ends were 4 bases for V and 6 bases for J; bases not matched to a gene: 7. The CDR3 extends over 14 amino acids. CDR3 sequence: CASSKSGRAGEQYF. Here the CDR3 DNA reads TGTGCCAGCAGCAAGAGCGGGAGGGCCGGCGAGCAGTACTTC.

The chain uses TRBV27 and TRBJ2-7; 14 nucleotides match TRBD2. The ends lost 5 bases at V and 4 bases at J; junction bases unmatched: 4. This CDR3 is built from 15 residues. Germline V gene data show CDR1 as MNHEY and CDR2 as SMNVEV (reference sequence). CDR3 sequence reads: CASSPGTSGGYEQYF. CDR3 in DNA: TGTGCCAGCAGTCCAGGGACTAGCGGGGGATACGAGCAGTACTTC.

A few counts support this clone. The rearrangement uses TRBV5-1 and TRBJ1-4, with 8 bases identical to TRBD1. J was trimmed by 8 bases and V by 3 bases; bases with no gene match: 12. Per germline, CDR1 SGHRS and CDR2 YFSETQ. The CDR3 spans 16 residues. The CDR3 DNA reads as TGCGCCAGCAGCTGGGGGTCGACAGGGGAAGGAGAAAAACTGTTTTTT. It is translated as CASSWGSTGEGEKLFF.

This chain uses TRBV19 with TRBJ2-2; 8 nucleotides agree with TRBD1. The CDR3 is 13 residues long. Germline V gives CDR1 LNHDA, CDR2 SQIVND (reference sequence). Unmatched junction bases numbered 4, after V lost 5 bases and J lost 8 bases. CDR3 residues: CASSPQGGGELFF. The CDR3 bases are TGTGCCAGTAGTCCACAGGGGGGTGGGGAGCTGTTTTTT.

The chain links TRBV9 to TRBJ1-2; 7 bases are shared with TRBD1. Trimming took 4 bases from V and 4 from J; bases not matched to a gene: 13. Germline V lookup: CDR1 SGDLS, CDR2 YYNGEE. This CDR3 is 16 amino acids long. Written as DNA, the CDR3 is TGTGCCAGCAGCATCCTGGACAGGACCCAAGGCTATGGCTACACCTTC. Translation gives CASSILDRTQGYGYTF.

This clone was picked up a small number of times. The chain has TRBV30 and TRBJ2-7, with D perhaps TRBD1 (6 bases). Germline assignment: CDR1 GTSNPN and CDR2 SVGIG (reference sequence). The ends were cut back, 3 bases at V and 2 bases at J, with 14 bases in the middle. The CDR3 length is 14 residues. The chain's CDR3 is CAWSVPGEPYEQYF. DNA for the CDR3: TGTGCCTGGAGCGTCCCAGGGGAACCCTACGAGCAGTACTTC.

This chain uses TRBV28 with TRBJ1-4; 10 bases agree with TRBD1. Trimming took 4 bases from V and 10 from J; bases not matched to a gene: 6. Germline-derived CDR1 and CDR2 are MDHEN and SYDVKM. The CDR3 extends over 14 amino acids. CDR3 sequence: CASSSGQGRGKLFF. The CDR3 DNA reads TGTGCCAGCAGTTCGGGACAGGGGCGGGGAAAACTGTTTTTT. Together with reference TRBV28 and TRBJ1-4, the CDR3 gives the full variable domain: DVKVTQSSRYLVKRTGEKVFLECVQDMDHENMFWYRQDPGLGLRLIYFSYDVKMKEKGDIPEGYSVSREKKERFSLILESASTNQTSMYLCASSSGQGRGKLFFGSGTQLSVL.

The genes are TRBV28 and TRBJ2-5; 7 bases match TRBD2. The CDR3 spans 15 residues. The germline V gene has CDR1 MDHEN and CDR2 SYDVKM. Trimming cost V 2 bases and J 0 bases; bases outside gene matches: 3. This CDR3 reads CASSLAGDYQETQYF. The CDR3 DNA sequence: TGTGCCAGCAGTTTAGCGGGAGACTACCAAGAGACCCAGTACTTC.

The chain recombines TRBV28 with TRBJ1-3, with a weak D call TRBD1 (5 bases). V was pared by 4 bases and J by 4 bases, with 14 bases between. Looked up from germline, CDR1 is MDHEN and CDR2 is SYDVKM. The CDR3 has 15 amino acids. CDR3 in DNA: TGTGCCAGCAGTTATAGCTTACAGGACGGAAACACCATATATTTT. Its translation is CASSYSLQDGNTIYF.

The rearrangement uses TRBV5-4 and TRBJ1-6, with a tentative D call TRBD1 (5 bases). Germline V gene sequence: CDR1 SGHNT, CDR2 YYREEE (reference sequence). The length of the CDR3 is 16 residues. V was shortened by 3 bases and J by 7 bases, with 17 bases between the two germline ends. CDR3 coding DNA: TGTGCCAGCAGCTCAGGGAGGGAGACTAGGAATTCACCCCTCCACTTT. Protein sequence: CASSSGRETRNSPLHF.

This clone was seen once. The chain couples TRBV19 to TRBJ2-7; 9 nucleotides agree with TRBD1. Trimming at V came to 5 bases and at J to 4 bases, leaving 9 bases not matched to a gene. Germline-derived CDR1 and CDR2 are LNHDA and SQIVND (reference sequence). The CDR3 length is 15 residues. The CDR3: CASSRPGQGQYEQYF. In DNA, the CDR3 is TGTGCCAGTAGTCGTCCGGGACAGGGTCAGTACGAGCAGTACTTC.

This chain connects TRBV20-1 to TRBJ1-4; D is uncertain. There are 11 residues in the CDR3. Germline CDR1 is DFQATT and CDR2 is SNEGSKA (reference sequence). Trimming shortened V by 3 bases and J by 7 bases, and 6 bases separated the two germline ends. CDR3 in DNA: TGCAGTGCTAGTTTCGGTGAAAAACTGTTTTTT. It yields the protein CSASFGEKLFF.

This chain connects TRBV6-6 to TRBJ1-1; D is uncertain. Between the trimmed V and J ends, which lost 6 bases and 1 base, there was a span of 12 bases. There are 14 residues in the CDR3. Germline CDR1 MNHNY, CDR2 SVGAGI (reference sequence). The CDR3 sequence: CASSRGRENTEAFF. The CDR3 nucleotides read TGTGCCAGCAGCCGAGGACGGGAGAACACTGAAGCTTTCTTT.

The CDR3 is CASRPRQEHNYGYTF. The CDR3 DNA reads TGTGCCAGCAGACCGAGACAGGAGCATAACTATGGCTACACCTTC. This chain joins TRBV6-5 and TRBJ1-2; tentatively, D is TRBD1 (6 bases). Trimming cost V 6 bases and J 1 base, with 15 bases left between them. Germline V gene data show CDR1 as MNHEY and CDR2 as SVGAGI. The CDR3 covers 15 residues.

The chain links TRBV29-1 to TRBJ2-3; 7 bases fit TRBD2. Germline V CDR1 and CDR2: SQVTM, ANQGSEA. CDR3 size: 15 residues. V gave up 3 bases and J gave up 2 bases; unmatched junction bases: 8. For the CDR3, the DNA is TGCAGCGTTGAGGGGGGGAAGCTATACACAGATACGCAGTATTTT. It encodes CSVEGGKLYTDTQYF.

This clone was detected a few times. This chain uses TRBV6-5 with TRBJ2-7, with a tentative D call TRBD1 (5 bases). Germline V CDR1 and CDR2: MNHEY, SVGAGI. CDR3 length: 14 amino acids. Trimming removed 2 bases at V and 1 base at J, with 9 bases between. As DNA, the CDR3 is TGTGCCAGCAGTTACCGGCCAGGGTCCTACGAGCAGTACTTC. It is translated as CASSYRPGSYEQYF.

This chain links TRBV19 with TRBJ2-1; 9 bases map to TRBD2. Germline values: CDR1 LNHDA, CDR2 SQIVND (reference sequence). This CDR3 spans 14 amino acids. J gave up 4 bases and V 4 bases, and 2 bases lay outside the gene matches. CDR3 DNA: TGTGCCAGTAGTACGGCGGGGGGGTACAATGAGCAGTTCTTC. Its translation is CASSTAGGYNEQFF. The full variable domain, in which reference TRBV19 and TRBJ2-1 provide the parts outside the CDR3, is DGGITQSPKYLFRKEGQNVTLSCEQNLNHDAMYWYRQDPGQGLRLIYYSQIVNDFQKGDIAEGYSVSREKKESFPLTVTSAQKNPTAFYLCASSTAGGYNEQFFGPGTRLTVL.

The rearrangement joins TRBV5-1 to TRBJ2-5; the D gene is possibly TRBD2 (6 bases). Looked up from germline, CDR1 is SGHRS and CDR2 is YFSETQ. The CDR3 loop spans 14 amino acids. Trimming cost V 1 base and J 5 bases, with 12 bases left between them. The CDR3 nucleotides are TGCGCCAGCAGCTTGACGGGAGCCGGGGAGACCCAGTACTTC. It yields the protein CASSLTGAGETQYF. Supplemented by reference TRBV5-1 and TRBJ2-5, the full variable domain reads KAGVTQTPRYLIKTRGQQVTLSCSPISGHRSVSWYQQTPGQGLQFLFEYFSETQRNKGNFPGRFSGRQFSNSRSEMNVSTLELGDSALYLCASSLTGAGETQYFGPGTRLLVL.

The V call is TRBV15, the J call TRBJ2-7; the match to TRBD1 covers 10 bases. Germline V gene sequence: CDR1 LNHNV, CDR2 YYDKDF (reference sequence). J gave up 2 bases and V 1 base, and 2 bases lay outside the gene matches. CDR3 length equals 15 residues. The CDR3 DNA sequence: TGTGCCACCAGCAGAGCCGGGACAGGGGCCTACGAGCAGTACTTC. Protein: CATSRAGTGAYEQYF. Looking up the rest from reference TRBV15 and TRBJ2-7 gives the full variable domain: DAMVIQNPRYQVTQFGKPVTLSCSQTLNHNVMYWYQQKSSQAPKLLFHYYDKDFNNEADTPDNFQSRRPNTSFCFLDIRSPGLGDTAMYLCATSRAGTGAYEQYFGPGTRLTVT.

The gene calls are TRBV6-5 and TRBJ1-1; D is possibly TRBD1 (6 bases). From germline, CDR1 is MNHEY and CDR2 SVGAGI. The CDR3 sequence is 13 residues long. Trimming stripped 5 bases from V and 2 bases from J, with 9 bases between. CDR3 in DNA: TGTGCCAGCAGTCTACAGGGTAACACTGAAGCTTTCTTT. Translating gives CASSLQGNTEAFF.

The rearrangement joins TRBV2 to TRBJ2-3; TRBD2 matches 12 bases. Trimming at V came to 6 bases and at J to 0 bases, leaving 13 bases not matched to a gene. CDR1 and CDR2 from the germline V gene are SNHLY and FYNNEI. This CDR3 is 19 amino acids long. The CDR3 DNA is TGTGCCAGCAGGGGTTTTGGACTAGCGGGGTTGTCTAGCACAGATACGCAGTATTTT. Protein: CASRGFGLAGLSSTDTQYF.

The chain joins TRBV5-5 to TRBJ1-1, with no clear D. This CDR3 is 15 amino acids long. V lost 0 bases, J lost 1 base, and 10 bases lay in between. Germline lookup yields CDR1 SGHKS and CDR2 YYEKEE (reference sequence). CDR3 sequence: CASSLVVTPNTEAFF. The DNA for the CDR3 is TGTGCCAGCAGCTTGGTTGTGACACCGAACACTGAAGCTTTCTTT. The full variable domain, completed using reference TRBV5-5 and TRBJ1-1, is DAGVTQSPTHLIKTRGQQVTLRCSPISGHKSVSWYQQVLGQGPQFIFQYYEKEERGRGNFPDRFSARQFPNYSSELNVNALLLGDSALYLCASSLVVTPNTEAFFGQGTRLTVV.

The CDR3 coding sequence is TGTGCCTGGAGCGGGCTAGCGGTCCATGAGCAGTTCTTC. It encodes CAWSGLAVHEQFF. The chain couples TRBV30 to TRBJ2-1; 7 bases agree with TRBD2. CDR1 GTSNPN and CDR2 SVGIG come from the germline V gene (reference sequence). The V segment lost 3 bases and the J segment 8 bases; nucleotides outside the gene matches: 7. This CDR3 comprises 13 residues.

This rearrangement joins TRBV5-6 to TRBJ1-5; 11 bases are shared with TRBD1. The ends lost 4 bases at V and 7 bases at J; junction bases unmatched: 13. Germline V gene lookup returns CDR1 SGHDT and CDR2 YYEEEE. CDR3 length: 17 residues. CDR3 nucleotide sequence: TGTGCCAGCAGCCGGGCCAGGACAGGGGGCAGGAAGCAGCCCCAGCATTTT. It is translated as CASSRARTGGRKQPQHF.

The rearrangement links TRBV19 to TRBJ2-1; TRBD2 agrees at 10 bases. CDR1 is LNHDA, CDR2 SQIVND, per germline (reference sequence). Unmatched junction bases numbered 18, after V lost 1 base and J lost 6 bases. CDR3 length equals 20 residues. The CDR3 spells CASSIARLAGASVSGNEQFF. The CDR3 DNA is TGTGCCAGTAGTATAGCTAGGCTAGCGGGGGCTTCAGTCTCTGGCAATGAGCAGTTCTTC.

J is TRBJ1-3 and V is TRBV7-9, with 12 positions matching TRBD1. V gave up 9 bases and J gave up 4 bases; unmatched junction bases: 10. Germline V gene lookup returns CDR1 SEHNR and CDR2 FQNEAQ (reference sequence). This CDR3 comprises 16 residues. The DNA of the CDR3 is TGTGCCAGGCCGGGACAGGGGGCTTTTTGGGGAAACACCATATATTTT. Residues: CARPGQGAFWGNTIYF.

The rearrangement joins TRBV2 to TRBJ2-7; TRBD2 matches at 7 bases. J gave up 0 bases and V 8 bases, and 7 bases lay outside the gene matches. This CDR3 has 14 amino acids. Germline CDR1 and CDR2: SNHLY and FYNNEI. The CDR3 spells CASASGFSSYEQYF. In DNA, the CDR3 is TGTGCCAGCGCTAGCGGCTTCAGCTCCTACGAGCAGTACTTC.

The J gene is TRBJ1-5, the V gene TRBV19, with D hard to call. Trimming cost V 4 bases and J 6 bases, with 13 bases left between them. The germline V gene has CDR1 LNHDA and CDR2 SQIVND (reference sequence). This CDR3 region has 14 residues. The CDR3 coding sequence is TGTGCCAGTAGTACCACACGGGAAAGTCAGCCCCAGCATTTT. Protein product: CASSTTRESQPQHF.

The chain has TRBV6-6 and TRBJ2-1; TRBD1 might be the D (5 bases). CDR1 is MNHNY, CDR2 SVGAGI, per germline (reference sequence). There are 13 residues in the CDR3. With 2 bases removed from V and 9 bases from J, the gap between germline ends came to 11 bases. Here the CDR3 reads CASSYDRQSEQFF. CDR3 bases: TGTGCCAGCAGTTACGACAGACAGAGTGAGCAGTTCTTC.

V usage is TRBV6-5 and J usage is TRBJ1-5; D possibly corresponds to TRBD1 (5 bases). V was cut by 6 bases and J by 11 bases, with 11 bases left in between. Per germline, CDR1 MNHEY and CDR2 SVGAGI. The CDR3 spans 11 residues. The CDR3 loop is CASSTGGAQHF. CDR3 nucleotides: TGTGCCAGCAGCACGGGGGGGGCCCAGCATTTT.

This clone is a singleton in its sample. V gene TRBV5-1 combines with J gene TRBJ2-3; possible D gene TRBD1, 7 bases. Germline loops: CDR1 SGHRS, CDR2 YFSETQ. Between the trimmed V and J ends, which lost 4 bases and 2 bases, there was a span of 20 bases. The CDR3 sequence is 17 residues long. The CDR3 DNA follows: TGCGCCAGCAGCAGGGGGCGTTCGGGGACTTCCACAGATACGCAGTATTTT. This codes for CASSRGRSGTSTDTQYF.